The clone carrying this TCR beta chain has only one observation. Germline V CDR1 and CDR2: SQVTM, ANQGSEA. V lost 3 bases and J lost 5, with 13 bases in between. The CDR3 contains 13 residues. Original analysis: Scientists estimated how many nucleated cells there were by amplifying reference gene primers. The repertoire was sequenced with immunoSEQ multiplex PCR; TCRdb's copy has only in-frame clones and lacks some. The V and J calls and clone size are taken from that table; D and trimming were inferred from the DNA. Among more than 150,000 clones listed, 85% to 90% were seen once. This sample stems from a study of blood T cell repertoires in COVID-19. On the study more broadly: Sites in the United States, Italy and Spain provided acute and convalescent COVID-19 samples. Sources were T cells, B-cell-depleted T cells, or PBMCs; the material itself was cDNA or gDNA.

What was sequenced was peripheral blood. The receptor was isolated from a woman aged 40 to 50 with acute or convalescent COVID-19. The chain recombines TRBV29-1 with TRBJ1-1, with D perhaps matching TRBD1 (6 bases). Written as DNA, the CDR3 is TGCAGCGTTGAGGAGACTCAGGGGACTGAAGCTTTCTTT. Its translation: CSVEETQGTEAFF. Based on the CDR3 plus reference TRBV29-1 and TRBJ1-1, the full variable domain is SAVISQKPSRDICQRGTSLTIQCQVDSQVTMMFWYRQQPGQSLTLIATANQGSEATYESGFVIDKFPISRPNLTFSTLTVSNMSPEDSSIYLCSVEETQGTEAFFGQGTRLTVV.